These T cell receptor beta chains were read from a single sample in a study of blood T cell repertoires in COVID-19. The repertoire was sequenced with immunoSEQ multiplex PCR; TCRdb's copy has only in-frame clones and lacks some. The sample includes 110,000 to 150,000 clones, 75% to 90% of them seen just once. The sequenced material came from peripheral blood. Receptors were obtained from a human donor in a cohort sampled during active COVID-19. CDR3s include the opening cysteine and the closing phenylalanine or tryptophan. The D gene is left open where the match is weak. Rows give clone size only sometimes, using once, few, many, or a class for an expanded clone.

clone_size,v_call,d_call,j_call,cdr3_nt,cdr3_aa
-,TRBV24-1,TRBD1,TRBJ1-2,TGTGCGACCCGGGACAGCGAAAACTATGGCTACACCTTC,CATRDSENYGYTF
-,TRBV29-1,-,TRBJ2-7,TGCAGCGTTTTAGTACAGGGTTGGGAGCAGTACTTC,CSVLVQGWEQYF
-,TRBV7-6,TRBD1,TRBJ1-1,TGTGCCAGCAGCCCGGGGACAGTAAGGCTCAACACTGAAGCTTTCTTT,CASSPGTVRLNTEAFF
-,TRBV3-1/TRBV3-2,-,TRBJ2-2,TGTGCCAGCAGCCAAGATCCCAGGGCGGACACCGGGGAGCTGTTTTTT,CASSQDPRADTGELFF
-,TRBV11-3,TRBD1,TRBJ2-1,TGTGCCAGCAGCCAAGGGACAGTTTTATACAATGAGCAGTTCTTC,CASSQGTVLYNEQFF
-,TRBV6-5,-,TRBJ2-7,TGTGCCAGCAGCGTGCTCCCCAACAGATCCTACGAGCAGTACTTC,CASSVLPNRSYEQYF
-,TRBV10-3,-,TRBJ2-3,TGTGCCACCCGACAGGAGATTACGACGAGCACAGATACGCAGTATTTT,CATRQEITTSTDTQYF
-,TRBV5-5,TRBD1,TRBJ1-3,TGTGCCAGCAGCTCTGGACAGGGGGGAAACACCATATATTTT,CASSSGQGGNTIYF
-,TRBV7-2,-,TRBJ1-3,TGTGCCAGCAGCTTAGTGTCTCAGATTGGAAACACCATATATTTT,CASSLVSQIGNTIYF
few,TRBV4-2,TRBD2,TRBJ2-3,TGTGCCAGCGGCCGGACTAGCGGGGCAGATACGCAGTATTTT,CASGRTSGADTQYF
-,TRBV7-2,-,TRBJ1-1,TGTGCCAGCAGCTTAGTCCAGGGTTACACTGAAGCTTTCTTT,CASSLVQGYTEAFF
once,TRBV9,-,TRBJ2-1,TGTGCCAGCAGCTCTAACCTAGTTAGCTCCTACAATGAGCAGTTCTTC,CASSSNLVSSYNEQFF
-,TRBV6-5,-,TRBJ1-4,TGTGCCAGCAGTCTAACAGGTTTTGAAAAACTGTTTTTT,CASSLTGFEKLFF
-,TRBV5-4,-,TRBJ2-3,TGTGCCAGCAGCTCACTAGGACGTTCTGTTACGCAGTATTTT,CASSSLGRSVTQYF
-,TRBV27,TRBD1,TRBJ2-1,TGTGCCAGCAGTGTCCGGGACAGTATGTACAATGAGCAGTTCTTC,CASSVRDSMYNEQFF
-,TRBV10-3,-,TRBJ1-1,TGTGCCATCAGTGATAGCGGGCAGGTGAACACTGAAGCTTTCTTT,CAISDSGQVNTEAFF
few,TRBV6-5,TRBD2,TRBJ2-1,TGTGCCAGCAGGTGGAGCGGGAGCGGGTACAATGAGCAGTTCTTC,CASRWSGSGYNEQFF
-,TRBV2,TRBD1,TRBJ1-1,TGTGCCAGCAGGCAACAGGGGATAAACACTGAAGCTTTCTTT,CASRQQGINTEAFF
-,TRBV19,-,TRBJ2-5,TGTGCCAGTAGTTCCTCACTCCAAGAGACCCAGTACTTC,CASSSSLQETQYF
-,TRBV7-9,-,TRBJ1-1,TGTGCCAGCAGCAAGGCAGGGCTCACTGAAGCTTTCTTT,CASSKAGLTEAFF
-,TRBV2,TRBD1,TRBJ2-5,TGTGCCAGCAGGATACAGACAGGGAAGGAGACCCAGTACTTC,CASRIQTGKETQYF
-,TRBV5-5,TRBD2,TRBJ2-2,TGTGCCAGCAGCTTGGTTATACCGCCGGGACTAGCTTCCACCGGGGAGCTGTTTTTT,CASSLVIPPGLASTGELFF
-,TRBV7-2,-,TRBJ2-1,TGTGCCAGCAGCATCGGACTGACTAACAATGAGCAGTTCTTC,CASSIGLTNNEQFF
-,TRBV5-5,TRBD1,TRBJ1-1,TGTGCCAGCAGCAGGGACAGGGGGACTGAAGCTTTCTTT,CASSRDRGTEAFF
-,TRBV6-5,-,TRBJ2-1,TGTGCCAGCAGTTATGTCAGGGAGGACAATGAGCAGTTCTTC,CASSYVREDNEQFF
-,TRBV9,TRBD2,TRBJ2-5,TGTGCCAGCAGCGTAACTAGCGGGGGGGCGGAGACCCAGTACTTC,CASSVTSGGAETQYF
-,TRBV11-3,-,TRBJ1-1,TGTGCCAGCAGTCTAAAGAACACTGAAGCTTTCTTT,CASSLKNTEAFF
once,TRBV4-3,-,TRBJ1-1,TGCGCCAGCAGCCAAGACTGGCAGGTGAACACTGAAGCTTTCTTT,CASSQDWQVNTEAFF
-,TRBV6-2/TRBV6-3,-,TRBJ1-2,TGTGCCAGCAGTTACGACAGGCAGAGGGATGGCTACACCTTC,CASSYDRQRDGYTF
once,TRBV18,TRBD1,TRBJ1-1,TGTGCCAGCTCTCGACAGGGGGGGCCTGAAGCTTTCTTT,CASSRQGGPEAFF
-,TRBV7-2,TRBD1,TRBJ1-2,TGTGCCAGCAGCTCCCTGACAGGGAGAAATGGCTACACCTTC,CASSSLTGRNGYTF
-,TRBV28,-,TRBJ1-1,TGTGCCAGCAGTCCCCGGACATTGAACACTGAAGCTTTCTTT,CASSPRTLNTEAFF
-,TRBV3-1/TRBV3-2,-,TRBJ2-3,TGTGCCAGCAGCCAAGATCCGGGACTGATCACAGATACGCAGTATTTT,CASSQDPGLITDTQYF
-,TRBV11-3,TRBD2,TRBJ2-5,TGTGCCAGCAGCCCCCGCCTGTCGGGAGGAGAGACCCAGTACTTC,CASSPRLSGGETQYF
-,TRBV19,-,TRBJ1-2,TGTGCCAGTAGTATTGGCAGAAACTATGGCTACACCTTC,CASSIGRNYGYTF
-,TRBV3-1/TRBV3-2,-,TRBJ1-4,TGTGCCAGCAGCCAAGGTGCCGGGTTCGAAAAACTGTTTTTT,CASSQGAGFEKLFF
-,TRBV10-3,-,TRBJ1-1,TGTGCCATCAGTGACAGGGCCTTGAACACTGAAGCTTTCTTT,CAISDRALNTEAFF
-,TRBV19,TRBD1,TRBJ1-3,TGTGCCAGTAGGGACAGGCCTTACTCTGGAAACACCATATATTTT,CASRDRPYSGNTIYF
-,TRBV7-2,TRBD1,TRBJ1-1,TGTGCCAGCAGCCCTAGGGGAGGACAGGGCGAAGCTTTCTTT,CASSPRGGQGEAFF
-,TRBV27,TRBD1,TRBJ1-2,TGTGCCAGCAAAGGGACAGGGGGCCGCCGGGGGAGGGGCTACACCTTC,CASKGTGGRRGRGYTF
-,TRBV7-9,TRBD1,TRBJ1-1,TGTGCCAGCAGCTGGCTAGAGGGGGCGAACACTGAAGCTTTCTTT,CASSWLEGANTEAFF
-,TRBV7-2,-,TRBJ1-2,TGTGCCAGCAGCTTAGGCGGGGTGGGCACGTCCTATGGCTACACCTTC,CASSLGGVGTSYGYTF
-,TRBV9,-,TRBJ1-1,TGTGCCAGCAGCGGAGGAGGTGCACTTGGGAACACTGAAGCTTTCTTT,CASSGGGALGNTEAFF
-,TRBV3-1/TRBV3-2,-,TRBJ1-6,TGTGCCAGCAGCCAGGCCTCAGTCGGGTCACCCCTCCACTTT,CASSQASVGSPLHF
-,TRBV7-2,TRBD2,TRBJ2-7,TGTGCCAGCAGCTTAGAGGTAGCGGGGCCCTACGAGCAGTACTTC,CASSLEVAGPYEQYF
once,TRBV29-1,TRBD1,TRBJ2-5,TGCAGCGTGGGACAGATACGAGAGACCCAGTACTTC,CSVGQIRETQYF
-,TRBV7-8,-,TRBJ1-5,TGTGCCAGCAGCTTAGGACAGGCAAACAATCAGCCCCAGCATTTT,CASSLGQANNQPQHF
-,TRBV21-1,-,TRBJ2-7,TGTGCCAGCAGCAAAACCAGGGAGGGGGGGTCCTACGAGCAGTACTTC,CASSKTREGGSYEQYF
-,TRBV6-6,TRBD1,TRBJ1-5,TGTGCCAGCAGTCAGGCAGGAGGGACAGGGGGTGATCAGCCCCAGCATTTT,CASSQAGGTGGDQPQHF